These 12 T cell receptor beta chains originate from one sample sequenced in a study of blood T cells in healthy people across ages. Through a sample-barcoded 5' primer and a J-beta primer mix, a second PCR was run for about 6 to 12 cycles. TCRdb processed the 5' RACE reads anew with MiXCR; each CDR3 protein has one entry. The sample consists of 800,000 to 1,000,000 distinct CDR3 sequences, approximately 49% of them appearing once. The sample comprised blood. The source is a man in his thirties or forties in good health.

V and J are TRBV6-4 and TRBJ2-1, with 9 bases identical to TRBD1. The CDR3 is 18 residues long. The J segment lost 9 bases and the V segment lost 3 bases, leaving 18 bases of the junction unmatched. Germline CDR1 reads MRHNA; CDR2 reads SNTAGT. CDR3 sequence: CASSESTLGTGSTSEQFF. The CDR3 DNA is TGTGCCAGCAGTGAATCTACGCTAGGGACAGGGAGCACAAGTGAGCAGTTCTTC.

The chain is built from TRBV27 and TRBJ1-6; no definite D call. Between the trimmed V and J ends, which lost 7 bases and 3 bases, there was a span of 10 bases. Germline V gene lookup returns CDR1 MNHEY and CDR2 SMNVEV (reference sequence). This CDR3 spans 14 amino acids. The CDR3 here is CASTRADYNSPLHF. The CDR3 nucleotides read TGTGCCAGCACCCGGGCCGACTATAATTCACCCCTCCACTTT.

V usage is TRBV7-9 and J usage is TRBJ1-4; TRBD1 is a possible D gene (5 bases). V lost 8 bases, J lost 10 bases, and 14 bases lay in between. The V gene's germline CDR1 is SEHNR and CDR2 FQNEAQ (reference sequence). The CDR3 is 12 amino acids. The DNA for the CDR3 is TGTGCCAGCCGTCCGGGGGTAGGAAAACTGTTTTTT. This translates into CASRPGVGKLFF.

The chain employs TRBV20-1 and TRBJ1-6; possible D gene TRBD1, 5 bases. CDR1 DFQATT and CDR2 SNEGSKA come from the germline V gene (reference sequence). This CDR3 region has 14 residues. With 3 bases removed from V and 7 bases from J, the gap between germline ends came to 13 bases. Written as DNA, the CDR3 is TGCAGTGCTAGTAAACAGGCTGCCAATTCACCCCTCCACTTT. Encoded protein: CSASKQAANSPLHF.

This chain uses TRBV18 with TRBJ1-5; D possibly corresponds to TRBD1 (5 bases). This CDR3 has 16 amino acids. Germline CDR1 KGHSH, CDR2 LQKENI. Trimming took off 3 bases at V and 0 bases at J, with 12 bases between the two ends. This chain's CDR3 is CASSPQGGYSNQPQHF. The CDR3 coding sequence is TGTGCCAGCTCACCGCAGGGCGGGTATAGCAATCAGCCCCAGCATTTT.

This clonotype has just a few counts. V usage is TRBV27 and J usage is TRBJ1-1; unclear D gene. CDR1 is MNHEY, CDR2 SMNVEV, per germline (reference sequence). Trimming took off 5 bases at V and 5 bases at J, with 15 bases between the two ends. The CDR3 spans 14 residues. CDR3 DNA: TGTGCCAGCAGTGACAACCGGCGCCGGACTGAAGCTTTCTTT. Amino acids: CASSDNRRRTEAFF.

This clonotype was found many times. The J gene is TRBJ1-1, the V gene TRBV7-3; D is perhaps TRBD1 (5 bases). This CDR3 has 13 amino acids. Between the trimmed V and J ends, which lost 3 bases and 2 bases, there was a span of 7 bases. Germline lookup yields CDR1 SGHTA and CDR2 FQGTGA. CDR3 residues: CASSFRVNTEAFF. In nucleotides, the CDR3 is TGTGCCAGCAGCTTCAGGGTCAACACTGAAGCTTTCTTT.

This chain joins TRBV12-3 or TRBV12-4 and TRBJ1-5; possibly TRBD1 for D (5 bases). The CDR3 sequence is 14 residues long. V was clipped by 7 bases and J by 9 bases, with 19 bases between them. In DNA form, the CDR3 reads TGTGCCAGCAAAGAAGCCGGGGCCGAGGGGCCCCAGCATTTT. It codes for CASKEAGAEGPQHF.

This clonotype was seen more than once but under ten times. CDR3 amino acids: CASSRYHTESNTEAFF. In DNA, the CDR3 is TGTGCCAGCAGCCGATACCACACTGAATCAAACACTGAAGCTTTCTTT. The J gene is TRBJ1-1, the V gene TRBV4-2; no clear D. The V end lost 4 bases, the J end lost 2 bases, and 17 bases lay between the germline ends. Germline assignment: CDR1 LGHNA and CDR2 YNFKEQ. CDR3 length: 16 residues.

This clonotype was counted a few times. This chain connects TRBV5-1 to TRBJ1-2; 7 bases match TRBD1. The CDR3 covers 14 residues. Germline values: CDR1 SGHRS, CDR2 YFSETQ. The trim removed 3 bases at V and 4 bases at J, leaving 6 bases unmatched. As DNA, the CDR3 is TGCGCCAGCAGCTGGGGGGACAGTGCCTATGGCTACACCTTC. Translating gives CASSWGDSAYGYTF. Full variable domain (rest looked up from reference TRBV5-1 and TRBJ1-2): KAGVTQTPRYLIKTRGQQVTLSCSPISGHRSVSWYQQTPGQGLQFLFEYFSETQRNKGNFPGRFSGRQFSNSRSEMNVSTLELGDSALYLCASSWGDSAYGYTFGSGTRLTVV.

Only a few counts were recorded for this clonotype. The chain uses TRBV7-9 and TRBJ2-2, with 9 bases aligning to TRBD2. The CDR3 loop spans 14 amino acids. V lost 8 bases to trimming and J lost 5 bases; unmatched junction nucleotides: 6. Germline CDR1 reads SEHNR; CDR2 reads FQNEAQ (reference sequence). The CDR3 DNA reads TGTGCCAGCCAGGGGCTAGCGGGGACCGGGGAGCTGTTTTTT. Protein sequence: CASQGLAGTGELFF.

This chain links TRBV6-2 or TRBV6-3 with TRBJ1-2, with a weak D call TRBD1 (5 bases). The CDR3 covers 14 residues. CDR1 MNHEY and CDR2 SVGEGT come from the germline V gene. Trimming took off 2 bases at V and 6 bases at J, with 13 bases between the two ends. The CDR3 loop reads CASSYVYQGDGYTF. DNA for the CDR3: TGTGCCAGCAGTTACGTTTACCAGGGAGATGGCTACACCTTC.